Presented here are 30 T cell receptor beta chains from one specimen sequenced in a study of T cell repertoires in cytomegalovirus infection. TCRdb fed the reads into MiXCR, producing one record per CDR3 protein. Among around 140,000 distinct CDR3 sequences listed, about 6.1% were seen once. The sequenced material came from PBMCs. The source is a human donor in good health (CMV status not recorded). Some clones in this sample may be carry-over from other donors' samples.

This clonotype came up many times. The chain joins TRBV7-2 to TRBJ2-4; 8 bases are shared with TRBD2. The CDR3 loop spans 15 amino acids. J lost 6 bases, V lost 0 bases, and 4 bases had no gene match. From germline, CDR1 is SGHTA and CDR2 FQGNSA. In nucleotides, the CDR3 is TGTGCCAGCAGCTTAGCGGACCGGGGGGGAAACATTCAGTACTTC. This sequence encodes CASSLADRGGNIQYF.

This clonotype showed up just a few times. V and J are TRBV11-2 and TRBJ2-7; D is undetermined. This CDR3 contains 11 residues. The V gene's germline CDR1 is SGHAT and CDR2 FQNNGV. Between the trimmed V and J ends, which lost 5 bases and 5 bases, there was a span of 7 bases. CDR3 nucleotide sequence: TGTGCCAGCAGCGCCAACCACGAGCAGTACTTC. It codes for CASSANHEQYF.

The V and J genes are TRBV7-2 and TRBJ2-7, with 11 positions matching TRBD2. The CDR3 length is 13 residues. CDR1 SGHTA and CDR2 FQGNSA come from the germline V gene. Trimming cost V 6 bases and J 7 bases; bases outside gene matches: 5. The CDR3 bases are TGTGCCAGCAGAGCTAGCGGGGGGCCTGAGCAGTACTTC. As protein: CASRASGGPEQYF.

This chain uses TRBV19 with TRBJ1-1; D is unclear. The V gene lost 3 bases and the J gene lost 7 bases, with 9 bases spanning the gap. Germline V lookup: CDR1 LNHDA, CDR2 SQIVND (reference sequence). CDR3 length equals 12 residues. In nucleotides, the CDR3 is TGTGCCAGTAGTATTACGGGATTTGAAGCTTTCTTT. It is translated as CASSITGFEAFF.

This clonotype appeared many times. CDR3 coding DNA: TGTGCCAGCAGCTTCCCTTACGGGATCGGCTACACCTTC. This encodes CASSFPYGIGYTF. The rearrangement joins TRBV7-3 to TRBJ1-2; unclear D gene. Trimming removed 3 bases from V and 8 bases from J, with 13 bases in between. The CDR3 covers 13 residues. Germline CDR1 and CDR2: SGHTA and FQGTGA.

At least ten counts were recorded for this clonotype. The chain is built from TRBV7-2 and TRBJ2-2; TRBD2 aligns across 12 bases. The CDR3 sequence is 16 residues long. V shed 6 bases and J 2 bases; nucleotides not matched to a gene: 4. Germline CDR1 SGHTA, CDR2 FQGNSA. The CDR3 bases are TGTGCCAGCAGACTAGCGGGGGGTAAAAACACCGGGGAGCTGTTTTTT. Encoded protein: CASRLAGGKNTGELFF.

This clonotype was detected ten times or more. CDR3 in DNA: TGTGCCAGCAGTTTATTTACGACAGGAGGCAATCAGCCCCAGCATTTT. Residues: CASSLFTTGGNQPQHF. This chain links TRBV28 with TRBJ1-5; tentative D call: TRBD1 (6 bases). In germline, CDR1 is MDHEN, CDR2 SYDVKM. This CDR3 is built from 16 residues. V was clipped by 1 base and J by 2 bases, with 12 bases between them.

The chain is built from TRBV10-3 and TRBJ2-2; D possibly corresponds to TRBD2 (5 bases). The CDR3 is 13 residues long. The V end was cut by 8 bases, the J end by 2 bases, with 9 bases between. The germline gives CDR1 ENHRY, CDR2 SYGVKD. The CDR3 bases are TGTGCCATCCTCGGGGTAAACACCGGGGAGCTGTTTTTT. This sequence encodes CAILGVNTGELFF.

This clonotype was detected many times. The CDR3 loop is CASSVTGAYYGYTF. CDR3 DNA sequence: TGTGCCAGCAGTGTGACAGGGGCATACTATGGCTACACCTTC. The gene calls are TRBV2 and TRBJ1-2, with 8 nucleotides matching TRBD1. Germline loops: CDR1 SNHLY, CDR2 FYNNEI. J gave up 3 bases and V 4 bases, and 4 bases lay outside the gene matches. The CDR3 runs 14 residues.

This clonotype came up many times. V and J are TRBV28 and TRBJ1-2, with D uncertain. The CDR3 loop spans 12 amino acids. V lost 8 bases to trimming and J lost 2 bases, with 9 bases between them. Germline V gives CDR1 MDHEN, CDR2 SYDVKM. Written as DNA, the CDR3 is TGTGCCAGCTCGATCCAAAACTATGGCTACACCTTC. Translating it yields CASSIQNYGYTF.

The sample holds a few counts of this clonotype. CDR3 DNA sequence: TGTGCCAGCAGCTTGTTAGCTTCGGGGGCTAACTATGGCTACACCTTC. This gives the protein CASSLLASGANYGYTF. The chain recombines TRBV11-2 with TRBJ1-2, with a tentative D call TRBD1 (5 bases). CDR3 length: 16 amino acids. Germline CDR1 is SGHAT and CDR2 is FQNNGV. V was pared by 3 bases and J by 0 bases, with 14 bases between.

This clonotype showed up many times. The chain employs TRBV6-1 and TRBJ2-7, with 8 bases aligning to TRBD2. The CDR3 loop spans 15 amino acids. V shed 1 base and J 0 bases; nucleotides not matched to a gene: 2. The germline gives CDR1 MNHNS, CDR2 SASEGT. CDR3 region: CASSEVAGSSYEQYF. The CDR3 DNA sequence: TGTGCCAGCAGTGAAGTAGCGGGAAGCTCCTACGAGCAGTACTTC.

This clonotype came up many times. CDR3: CASSPGASGGRAQETQYF. In DNA, the CDR3 is TGTGCCAGCAGCCCAGGGGCTAGCGGGGGCAGAGCCCAAGAGACCCAGTACTTC. The chain uses TRBV7-2 and TRBJ2-5; 10 nucleotides align to TRBD2. Germline V gives CDR1 SGHTA, CDR2 FQGNSA. The V and J ends lost 5 bases and 1 base, in that order; junction bases with no gene match: 13. The CDR3 sequence is 18 residues long. The full variable domain, in which reference TRBV7-2 and TRBJ2-5 provide the parts outside the CDR3, is GAGVSQSPSNKVTEKGKDVELRCDPISGHTALYWYRQSLGQGLEFLIYFQGNSAPDKSGLPSDRFSAERTGGSVSTLTIQRTQQEDSAVYLCASSPGASGGRAQETQYFGPGTRLLVL.

Only a few counts were recorded for this clonotype. The genes are TRBV27 and TRBJ1-2; 8 positions match TRBD1. The CDR3 is 15 residues long. Germline CDR1 and CDR2: MNHEY and SMNVEV (reference sequence). The V segment lost 7 bases and the J segment 3 bases; nucleotides outside the gene matches: 10. CDR3 sequence: CASTLIGQGDYGYTF. The CDR3 DNA is TGTGCCAGCACCTTAATCGGACAGGGCGACTATGGCTACACCTTC.

About this clonotype: This may arise from a read error, as a much more abundant clone is one base away. J is TRBJ2-5 and V is TRBV7-6; D not resolved. Per germline, CDR1 SGHVS and CDR2 FNYEAQ. Trimming left V 2 bases short and J 5 bases short, with 18 bases between. This CDR3 contains 16 residues. The CDR3 reads CASSLNSNRVRETQYF. CDR3 DNA: TGTGCCAGCAGCTTAAATAGCAATCGGGTCAGGGAGACCCAGTACTTC.

CDR3 sequence (DNA): TGTGCCAGCAGCGTAGTAGGGGACAGGGGTTCTGAAGCTTTCTTT. It codes for CASSVVGDRGSEAFF. The chain combines TRBV9 with TRBJ1-1; 10 positions match TRBD1. This CDR3 is built from 15 residues. CDR1 and CDR2 from the germline V gene are SGDLS and YYNGEE. Trimming at V came to 0 bases and at J to 6 bases, leaving 5 bases not matched to a gene.

This clonotype was picked up many times. The gene calls are TRBV11-2 and TRBJ1-1, with a weak D call TRBD1 (5 bases). Looked up from germline, CDR1 is SGHAT and CDR2 is FQNNGV. The CDR3 length is 16 residues. The V gene lost 1 base and the J gene lost 0 bases, with 12 bases spanning the gap. The CDR3 nucleotides are TGTGCCAGCAGCTTAGTAAGACAGCTAATGAACACTGAAGCTTTCTTT. Translated, it gives CASSLVRQLMNTEAFF.

This clonotype was seen ten or more times. V is TRBV18 and J is TRBJ2-3; the match to TRBD2 covers 7 bases. Losses at the gene ends were 3 bases for V and 0 bases for J; bases not matched to a gene: 9. Germline V gene lookup returns CDR1 KGHSH and CDR2 LQKENI. The CDR3 loop spans 17 amino acids. CDR3 protein: CASSPLPGGGSTDTQYF. CDR3 in DNA: TGTGCCAGCTCACCCCTTCCCGGCGGGGGAAGCACAGATACGCAGTATTTT.

Only a few counts were recorded for this clonotype. The CDR3 sequence is CASSLGVLGLQETQYF. The CDR3 nucleotides are TGTGCCAGCAGTTTAGGGGTCCTGGGGCTCCAAGAGACCCAGTACTTC. V usage is TRBV12-3 or TRBV12-4 and J usage is TRBJ2-5; D perhaps matches TRBD1 (5 bases). The CDR3 spans 16 residues. Deletions cut 1 base from V and 1 base from J, with 13 bases between.

This clonotype was counted ten times or more. This chain links TRBV14 with TRBJ2-1, with 9 bases identical to TRBD2. The V gene's germline CDR1 is SGHDN and CDR2 FVKESK. The trim removed 4 bases at V and 3 bases at J, leaving 4 bases unmatched. The CDR3 contains 15 residues. The CDR3 bases are TGTGCCAGCAGCCCGACTAGCGGATTCTACAATGAGCAGTTCTTC. Translating it yields CASSPTSGFYNEQFF. Looking up the rest from reference TRBV14 and TRBJ2-1 gives the full variable domain: EAGVTQFPSHSVIEKGQTVTLRCDPISGHDNLYWYRRVMGKEIKFLLHFVKESKQDESGMPNNRFLAERTGGTYSTLKVQPAELEDSGVYFCASSPTSGFYNEQFFGPGTRLTVL.

The chain uses TRBV19 and TRBJ1-2, with 7 bases identical to TRBD1. The V segment lost 6 bases and the J segment 8 bases; nucleotides outside the gene matches: 6. This CDR3 has 12 amino acids. The germline V gene encodes CDR1 LNHDA and CDR2 SQIVND (reference sequence). Written as DNA, the CDR3 is TGTGCCAGTAGCCCTACAGGGGTGGGCTACACCTTC. Translating it yields CASSPTGVGYTF.

This clonotype was counted between two and nine times. This rearrangement joins TRBV5-5 to TRBJ2-3; 11 nucleotides line up with TRBD1. Germline V gene data show CDR1 as SGHKS and CDR2 as YYEKEE (reference sequence). Trimming took 3 bases from V and 0 from J; bases not matched to a gene: 3. The CDR3 contains 16 residues. This CDR3 reads CASSWTGGRSTDTQYF. The CDR3 DNA sequence: TGTGCCAGCAGCTGGACAGGGGGCCGTAGCACAGATACGCAGTATTTT.

This clonotype was counted at least ten times. The V gene is TRBV7-2, the J gene TRBJ2-5, with D possibly being TRBD2 (7 bases). V lost 1 base and J 5 bases, leaving 14 bases between the germline ends. This CDR3 is built from 15 residues. CDR1 is SGHTA and CDR2 is FQGNSA in the germline V gene. DNA of the CDR3: TGTGCCAGCAGCTTAGTGGGGGGGCCTCTCGAGACCCAGTACTTC. As protein: CASSLVGGPLETQYF.

This chain's CDR3 is CASRVDREDTGELFF. CDR3 DNA: TGTGCCAGTAGAGTGGATCGGGAAGACACCGGGGAGCTGTTTTTT. The chain links TRBV15 to TRBJ2-2, with D perhaps TRBD2 (5 bases). Germline V gene lookup returns CDR1 LNHNV and CDR2 YYDKDF (reference sequence). This CDR3 has 15 residues. Trimming took off 10 bases at V and 3 bases at J, with 18 bases between the two ends.

The chain recombines TRBV28 with TRBJ2-7, with D possibly called TRBD1 or TRBD2 (5 bases each). V lost 6 bases and J lost 4, with 19 bases in between. CDR3 length equals 15 residues. Germline V CDR1 and CDR2: MDHEN, SYDVKM. The CDR3 nucleotides are TGTGCCAGCAGAAGAGCCGGGACCCCTTCTTACGAGCAGTACTTC. The encoded protein is CASRRAGTPSYEQYF.

This clonotype was observed a handful of times. The genes are TRBV7-2 and TRBJ2-7; 8 bases map to TRBD1. The V segment lost 5 bases and the J segment 2 bases; nucleotides outside the gene matches: 8. The CDR3 contains 15 residues. Germline V gene sequence: CDR1 SGHTA, CDR2 FQGNSA. The CDR3 loop reads CASSPRTGSAYEQYF. The CDR3 DNA is TGTGCCAGCAGCCCCCGGACAGGGTCCGCCTACGAGCAGTACTTC. Together with reference TRBV7-2 and TRBJ2-7, the CDR3 gives the full variable domain: GAGVSQSPSNKVTEKGKDVELRCDPISGHTALYWYRQSLGQGLEFLIYFQGNSAPDKSGLPSDRFSAERTGGSVSTLTIQRTQQEDSAVYLCASSPRTGSAYEQYFGPGTRLTVT.

This clonotype was detected many times. The gene calls are TRBV2 and TRBJ2-3; D is uncertain. The germline V gene encodes CDR1 SNHLY and CDR2 FYNNEI. This CDR3 comprises 16 residues. Deletions cut 0 bases from V and 1 base from J, with 11 bases between. As DNA, the CDR3 is TGTGCCAGCAGTGAAGCAACGTGGGTGGGCACAGATACGCAGTATTTT. Encoded protein: CASSEATWVGTDTQYF. The variable domain in full, with the rest retrieved from reference TRBV2 and TRBJ2-3, is EPEVTQTPSHQVTQMGQEVILRCVPISNHLYFYWYRQILGQKVEFLVSFYNNEISEKSEIFDDQFSVERPDGSNFTLKIRSTKLEDSAMYFCASSEATWVGTDTQYFGPGTRLTVL.

Many counts were recorded for this clonotype. The chain links TRBV7-8 to TRBJ2-5, with 8 bases lining up with TRBD2. In germline, CDR1 is SGHVS, CDR2 FQNEAQ. Trimming took 5 bases from V and 6 from J; bases not matched to a gene: 8. The CDR3 contains 14 residues. The chain's CDR3 is CASSRSGLAKTQYF. DNA for the CDR3: TGTGCCAGCAGCAGATCAGGACTAGCTAAGACCCAGTACTTC.

The sample holds many counts of this clonotype. The genes are TRBV7-2 and TRBJ1-1; 7 bases align to TRBD1. Germline CDR1 reads SGHTA; CDR2 reads FQGNSA. The CDR3 consists of 14 residues. V was clipped by 3 bases and J by 6 bases; unmatched bases: 7. The CDR3 coding sequence is TGTGCCAGCAGCTTGACAGGGTTTCGTTCTGAAGCTTTCTTT. This sequence encodes CASSLTGFRSEAFF.

In its sample, this clonotype was seen many times. The DNA of the CDR3 is TGTGCCAGCAGTTTAGGAGACAGGGGGTCCTATGGCTACACCTTC. Its translation is CASSLGDRGSYGYTF. The chain recombines TRBV12-3 or TRBV12-4 with TRBJ1-2; the match to TRBD1 covers 9 bases. The ends lost 1 base at V and 4 bases at J; junction bases unmatched: 4. CDR3 length equals 15 residues.